What follows describes a single T cell receptor beta chain. Its antigen is unknown. Assay: immunoSEQ multiplex PCR; the TCRdb copy retains only in-frame clones and omits some. The data show 98,000 or so clones, 85% to 95% seen once. These data come from a study of OX40 agonist ivuxolimab in advanced cancers. General study results and limits: With doses of 0.1-3.0 mg/kg, partial responders showed among the lowest clonal expansion.

Germline V gene data show CDR1 as LNHDA and CDR2 as SQIVND (reference sequence). The CDR3 spans 16 residues. V gave up 3 bases and J gave up 0 bases, with 15 bases separating them. This TCR was sampled from an adult with an advanced solid tumor such as melanoma, head and neck, liver or kidney cancer. The sequencing here drew on CD4+ or CD8+ T cells sorted from blood, taken in a trial of the OX40 agonist ivuxolimab. The chain employs TRBV19 and TRBJ2-7; TRBD1 might be the D (5 bases). CDR3: CASSIAFSDSSYEQYF. Here the CDR3 DNA reads TGTGCCAGTAGTATTGCTTTTTCCGACAGCTCCTACGAGCAGTACTTC.